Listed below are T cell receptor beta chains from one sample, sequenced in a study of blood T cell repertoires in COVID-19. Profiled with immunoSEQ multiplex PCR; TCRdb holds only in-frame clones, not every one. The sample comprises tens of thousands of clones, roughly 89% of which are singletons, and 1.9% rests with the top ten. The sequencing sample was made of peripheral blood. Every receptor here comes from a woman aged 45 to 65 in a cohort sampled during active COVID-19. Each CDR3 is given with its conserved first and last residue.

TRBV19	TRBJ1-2	CASSSGVRRGGYTF
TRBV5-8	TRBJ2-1	CASSFRGSGGYNEQFF
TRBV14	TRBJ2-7	CASSKLAGTGGRWYEQYF
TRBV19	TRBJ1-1	CASSSTGILDTEAFF
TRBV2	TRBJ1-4	CASSEGTEKLFF
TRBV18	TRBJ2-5	CASSPGLGGLGETQYF
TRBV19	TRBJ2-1	CASSADYGPYNEQFF
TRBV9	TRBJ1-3	CASSPSSGNTIYF
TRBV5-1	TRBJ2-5	CASSLPGDKETQYF
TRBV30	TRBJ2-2	CAWGRDTGELFF
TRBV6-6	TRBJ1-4	CASSRNALPPNEKLFF
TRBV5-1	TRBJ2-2	CASMRDRGTGELFF
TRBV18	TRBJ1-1	CASSLATTGVITEAFF
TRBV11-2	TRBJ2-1	CASSLESTAAHNEQFF
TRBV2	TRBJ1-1	CATGGGPPGTEAFF